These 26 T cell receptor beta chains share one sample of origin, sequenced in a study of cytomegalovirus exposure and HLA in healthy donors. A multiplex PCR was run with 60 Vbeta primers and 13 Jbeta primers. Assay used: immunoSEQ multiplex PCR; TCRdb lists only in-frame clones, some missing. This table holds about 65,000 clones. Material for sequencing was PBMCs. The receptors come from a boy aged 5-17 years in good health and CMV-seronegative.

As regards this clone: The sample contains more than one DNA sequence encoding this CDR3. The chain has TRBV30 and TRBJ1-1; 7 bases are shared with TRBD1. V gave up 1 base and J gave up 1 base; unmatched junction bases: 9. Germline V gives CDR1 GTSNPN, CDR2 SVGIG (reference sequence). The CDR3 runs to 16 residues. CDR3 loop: CAWSGGADRPNTEAFF. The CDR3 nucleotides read TGTGCCTGGAGTGGTGGGGCGGACAGGCCGAACACTGAAGCTTTCTTT.

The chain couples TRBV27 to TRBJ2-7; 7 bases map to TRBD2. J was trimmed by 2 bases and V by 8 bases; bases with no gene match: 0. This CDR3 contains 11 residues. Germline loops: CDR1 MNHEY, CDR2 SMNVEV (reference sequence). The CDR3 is CASGGAYEQYF. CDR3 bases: TGTGCCAGCGGGGGGGCCTACGAGCAGTACTTC.

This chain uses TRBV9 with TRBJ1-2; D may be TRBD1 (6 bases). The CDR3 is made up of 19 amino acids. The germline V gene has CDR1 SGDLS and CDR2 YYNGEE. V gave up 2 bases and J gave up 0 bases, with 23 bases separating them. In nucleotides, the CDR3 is TGTGCCAGCAGCGTTGACCGGAGGGGGGGCGCCGGGGCTAACTATGGCTACACCTTC. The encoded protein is CASSVDRRGGAGANYGYTF.

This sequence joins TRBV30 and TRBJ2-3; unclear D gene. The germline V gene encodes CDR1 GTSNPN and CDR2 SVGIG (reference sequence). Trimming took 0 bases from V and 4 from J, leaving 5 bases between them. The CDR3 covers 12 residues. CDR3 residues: CAWSVRADTQYF. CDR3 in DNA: TGTGCCTGGAGTGTACGAGCAGATACGCAGTATTTT.

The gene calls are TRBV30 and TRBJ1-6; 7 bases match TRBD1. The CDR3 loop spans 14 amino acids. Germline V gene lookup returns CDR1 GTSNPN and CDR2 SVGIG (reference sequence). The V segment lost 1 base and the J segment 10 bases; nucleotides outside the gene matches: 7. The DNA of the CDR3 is TGTGCCTGGAGTGATGGGACAGTCCAGTCACCCCTCCACTTT. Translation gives CAWSDGTVQSPLHF.

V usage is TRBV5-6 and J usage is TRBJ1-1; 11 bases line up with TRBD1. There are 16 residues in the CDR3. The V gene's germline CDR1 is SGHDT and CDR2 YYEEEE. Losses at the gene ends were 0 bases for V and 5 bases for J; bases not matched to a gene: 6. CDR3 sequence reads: CASSLGGQGAGTEAFF. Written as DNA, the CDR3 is TGTGCCAGCAGCTTGGGAGGACAGGGGGCAGGGACTGAAGCTTTCTTT. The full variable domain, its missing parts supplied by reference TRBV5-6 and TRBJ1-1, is DAGVTQSPTHLIKTRGQQVTLRCSPKSGHDTVSWYQQALGQGPQFIFQYYEEEERQRGNFPDRFSGHQFPNYSSELNVNALLLGDSALYLCASSLGGQGAGTEAFFGQGTRLTVV.

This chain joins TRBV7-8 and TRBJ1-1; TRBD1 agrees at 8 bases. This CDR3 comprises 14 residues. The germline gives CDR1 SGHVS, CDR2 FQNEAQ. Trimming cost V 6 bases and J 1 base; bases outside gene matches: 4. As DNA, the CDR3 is TGTGCCAGCAGACTGGACAGGGCGAACACTGAAGCTTTCTTT. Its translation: CASRLDRANTEAFF.

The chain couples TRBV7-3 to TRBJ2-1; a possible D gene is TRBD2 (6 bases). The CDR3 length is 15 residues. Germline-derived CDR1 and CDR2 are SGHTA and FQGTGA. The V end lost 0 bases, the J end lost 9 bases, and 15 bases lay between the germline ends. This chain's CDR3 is CASSLTGGGQGEQFF. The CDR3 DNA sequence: TGTGCCAGCAGCTTAACAGGTGGAGGGCAGGGTGAGCAGTTCTTC.

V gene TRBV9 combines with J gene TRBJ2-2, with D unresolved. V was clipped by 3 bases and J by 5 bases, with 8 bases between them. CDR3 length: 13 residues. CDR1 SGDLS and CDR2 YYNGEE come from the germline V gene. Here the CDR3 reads CASSAFPTGELFF. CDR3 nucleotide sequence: TGTGCCAGCAGCGCCTTCCCGACCGGGGAGCTGTTTTTT.

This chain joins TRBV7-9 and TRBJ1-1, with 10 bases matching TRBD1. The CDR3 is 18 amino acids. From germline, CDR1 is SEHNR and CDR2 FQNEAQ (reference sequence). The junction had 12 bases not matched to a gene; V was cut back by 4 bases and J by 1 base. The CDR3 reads CASSSLAGTGVTNTEAFF. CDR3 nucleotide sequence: TGTGCCAGCAGCTCGCTCGCCGGGACAGGGGTTACGAACACTGAAGCTTTCTTT. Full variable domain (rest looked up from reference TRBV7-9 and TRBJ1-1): DTGVSQNPRHKITKRGQNVTFRCDPISEHNRLYWYRQTLGQGPEFLTYFQNEAQLEKSRLLSDRFSAERPKGSFSTLEIQRTEQGDSAMYLCASSSLAGTGVTNTEAFFGQGTRLTVV.

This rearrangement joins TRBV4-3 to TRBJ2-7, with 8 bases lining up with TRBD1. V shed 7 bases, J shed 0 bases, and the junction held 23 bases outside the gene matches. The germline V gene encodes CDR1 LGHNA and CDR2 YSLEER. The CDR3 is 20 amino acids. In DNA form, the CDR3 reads TGCGCCAGCACCCCCGATGGCTCGGGCAGGGGGCGGTTGAGCTCCTACGAGCAGTACTTC. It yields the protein CASTPDGSGRGRLSSYEQYF.

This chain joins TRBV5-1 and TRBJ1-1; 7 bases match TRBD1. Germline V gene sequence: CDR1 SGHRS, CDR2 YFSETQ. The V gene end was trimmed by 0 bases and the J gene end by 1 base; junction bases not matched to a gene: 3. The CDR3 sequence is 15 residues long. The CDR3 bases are TGCGCCAGCAGCTTGGGGCCAGGGGGGAACACTGAAGCTTTCTTT. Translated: CASSLGPGGNTEAFF.

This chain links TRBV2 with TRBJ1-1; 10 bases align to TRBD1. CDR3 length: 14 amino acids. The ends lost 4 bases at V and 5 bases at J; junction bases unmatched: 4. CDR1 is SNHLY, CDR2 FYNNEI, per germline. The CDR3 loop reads CASSGGTGETEAFF. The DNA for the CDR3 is TGTGCCAGCAGTGGAGGGACAGGGGAAACTGAAGCTTTCTTT.

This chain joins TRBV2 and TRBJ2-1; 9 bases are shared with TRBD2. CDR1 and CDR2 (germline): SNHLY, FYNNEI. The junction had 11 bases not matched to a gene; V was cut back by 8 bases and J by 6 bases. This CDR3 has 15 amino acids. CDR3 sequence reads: CASRRVAGGANEQFF. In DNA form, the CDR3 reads TGTGCCAGCCGGAGGGTGGCGGGAGGGGCCAATGAGCAGTTCTTC.

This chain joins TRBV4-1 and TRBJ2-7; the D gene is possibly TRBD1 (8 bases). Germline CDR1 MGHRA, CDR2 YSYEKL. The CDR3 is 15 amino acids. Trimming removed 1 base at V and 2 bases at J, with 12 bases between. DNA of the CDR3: TGCGCCAGCAGCCAAGTACAGGGGGGGGCCTACGAGCAGTACTTC. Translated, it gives CASSQVQGGAYEQYF.

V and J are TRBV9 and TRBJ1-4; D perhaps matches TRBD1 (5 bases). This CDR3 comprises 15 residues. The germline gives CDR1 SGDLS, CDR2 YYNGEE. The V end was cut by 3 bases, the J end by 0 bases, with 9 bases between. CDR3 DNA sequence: TGTGCCAGCAGCGCCCAGGGCGCAACTAATGAAAAACTGTTTTTT. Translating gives CASSAQGATNEKLFF.

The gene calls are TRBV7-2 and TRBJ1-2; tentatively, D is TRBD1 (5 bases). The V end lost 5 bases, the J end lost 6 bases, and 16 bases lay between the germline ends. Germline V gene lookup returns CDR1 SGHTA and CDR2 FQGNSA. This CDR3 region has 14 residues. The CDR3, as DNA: TGTGCCAGCAGCCCCCAGGGATCCATCGATGGCTACACCTTC. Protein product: CASSPQGSIDGYTF.

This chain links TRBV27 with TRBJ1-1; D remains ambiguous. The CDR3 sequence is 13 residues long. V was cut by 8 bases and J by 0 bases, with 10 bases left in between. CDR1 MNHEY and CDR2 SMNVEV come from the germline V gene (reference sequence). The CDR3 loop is CASRGGMNTEAFF. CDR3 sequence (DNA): TGTGCCAGCCGGGGAGGAATGAACACTGAAGCTTTCTTT.

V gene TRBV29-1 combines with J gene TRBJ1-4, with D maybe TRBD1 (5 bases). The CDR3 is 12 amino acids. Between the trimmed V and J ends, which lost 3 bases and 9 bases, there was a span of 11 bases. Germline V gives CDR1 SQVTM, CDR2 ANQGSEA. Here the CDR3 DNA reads TGCAGCGTTGATGGGGGGGGTAAAAAACTGTTTTTT. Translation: CSVDGGGKKLFF.

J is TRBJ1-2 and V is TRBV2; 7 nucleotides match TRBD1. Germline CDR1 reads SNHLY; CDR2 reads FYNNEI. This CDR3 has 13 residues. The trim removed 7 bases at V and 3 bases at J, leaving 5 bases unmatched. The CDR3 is CASKGGADYGYTF. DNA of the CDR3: TGTGCCAGCAAAGGGGGCGCAGACTATGGCTACACCTTC.

In DNA, the CDR3 is TGTGCCAGCAGCTTAGAAGTTGTCAGGGCGGGGGTTGAAGCTTTCTTT. It is translated as CASSLEVVRAGVEAFF. The V and J genes are TRBV7-2 and TRBJ1-1; D is perhaps TRBD1 (5 bases). Germline loops: CDR1 SGHTA, CDR2 FQGNSA. This CDR3 region has 16 residues. The V end was cut by 1 base, the J end by 7 bases, with 19 bases between.

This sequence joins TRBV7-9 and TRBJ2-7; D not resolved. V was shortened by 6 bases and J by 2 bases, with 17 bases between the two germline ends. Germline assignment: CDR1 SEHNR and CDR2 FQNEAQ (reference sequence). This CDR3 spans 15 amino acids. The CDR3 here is CASSPRAGGAYEQYF. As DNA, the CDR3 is TGTGCCAGCAGTCCACGAGCTGGCGGCGCCTACGAGCAGTACTTC.

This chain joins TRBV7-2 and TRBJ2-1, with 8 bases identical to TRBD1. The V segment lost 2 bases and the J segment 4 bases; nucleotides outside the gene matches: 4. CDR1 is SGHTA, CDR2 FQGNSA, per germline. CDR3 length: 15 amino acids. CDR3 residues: CASSLSRGPYNEQFF. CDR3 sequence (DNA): TGTGCCAGCAGCTTAAGCAGGGGGCCATACAATGAGCAGTTCTTC.

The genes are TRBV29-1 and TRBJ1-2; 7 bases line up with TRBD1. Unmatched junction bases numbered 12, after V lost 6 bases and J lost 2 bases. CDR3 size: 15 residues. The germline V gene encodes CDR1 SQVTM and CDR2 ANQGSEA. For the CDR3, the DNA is TGCAGCGTGACTCCCCGCGACAGGGTCAACTATGGCTACACCTTC. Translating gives CSVTPRDRVNYGYTF.

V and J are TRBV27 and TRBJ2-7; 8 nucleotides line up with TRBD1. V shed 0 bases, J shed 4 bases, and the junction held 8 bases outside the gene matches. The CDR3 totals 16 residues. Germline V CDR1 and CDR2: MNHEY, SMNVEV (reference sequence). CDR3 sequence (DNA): TGTGCCAGCAGTTTATCTTGGCAGGACAGGGAGTACGAGCAGTACTTC. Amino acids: CASSLSWQDREYEQYF.

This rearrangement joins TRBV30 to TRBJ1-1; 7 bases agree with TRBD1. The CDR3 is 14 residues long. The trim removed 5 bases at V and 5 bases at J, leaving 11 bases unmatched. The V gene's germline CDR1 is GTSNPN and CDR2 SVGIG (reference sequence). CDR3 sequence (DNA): TGTGCCTGGGCCACAGGGGTAAGTTGGACTGAAGCTTTCTTT. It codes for CAWATGVSWTEAFF.